A selection of T cell receptor beta chains follows, all from one sample in a study of OX40 agonist ivuxolimab in advanced cancers. TCRdb keeps only in-frame clones here, not all; method: immunoSEQ multiplex PCR. The sample lists 95,000 to 150,000 clones; around 93% were seen once. Sequenced material: CD4+ or CD8+ T cells sorted from blood, taken in a trial of the OX40 agonist ivuxolimab. The receptors stem from an adult with an advanced solid tumor such as melanoma, head and neck, liver or kidney cancer. CDR3s include the opening cysteine and the closing phenylalanine or tryptophan. The order of the fields is D gene, clone size, J gene, V gene, CDR3 protein, CDR3 DNA. The D gene is left open where the match is weak. Clone size, where shown, is once, few, many, or a class for clones that have expanded.

- | - | TRBJ1-1 | TRBV9 | CASSVVLSTEAFF | TGTGCCAGCAGCGTAGTTTTATCCACTGAAGCTTTCTTT
TRBD1 | - | TRBJ1-5 | TRBV28 | CASSTNRGREPQHF | TGTGCCAGCAGCACTAACAGGGGGAGGGAACCCCAGCATTTT
TRBD1 | - | TRBJ2-7 | TRBV9 | CASSVGYGQGAGEQYF | TGTGCCAGCAGCGTAGGTTACGGGCAGGGGGCAGGTGAGCAGTACTTC
- | - | TRBJ1-1 | TRBV7-2 | CASSPGGGGRTEAFF | TGTGCCAGCAGCCCGGGGGGGGGCGGAAGGACTGAAGCTTTCTTT
- | - | TRBJ1-6 | TRBV21-1 | CASSNDGASPLHF | TGTGCCAGCAGCAACGACGGGGCTTCACCCCTCCACTTT
- | - | TRBJ1-1 | TRBV9 | CASSVAGTPEAFF | TGTGCCAGCAGCGTAGCCGGGACACCTGAAGCTTTCTTT
- | once | TRBJ1-2 | TRBV19 | CASSLQGDYGYTF | TGTGCCAGTAGTTTACAGGGCGACTATGGCTACACCTTC
- | - | TRBJ1-2 | TRBV25-1 | CASSEYARGSYTF | TGTGCCAGCAGTGAATATGCCAGGGGAAGCTACACCTTC
- | - | TRBJ2-3 | TRBV5-4 | CASSSGPQQSTDTQYF | TGTGCCAGCAGCTCGGGACCTCAACAGAGCACAGATACGCAGTATTTT
- | few | TRBJ1-2 | TRBV7-2 | CASQITGTVGYTF | TGTGCCAGCCAGATTACAGGAACCGTAGGCTACACCTTC
- | - | TRBJ2-7 | TRBV9 | CASSVGSASYEQYF | TGTGCCAGCAGCGTGGGCAGTGCGTCCTACGAGCAGTACTTC
TRBD2 | - | TRBJ2-5 | TRBV2 | CASSLRSGGGETQYF | TGTGCCAGCAGTCTAAGGAGCGGGGGCGGGGAGACCCAGTACTTC
TRBD2 | - | TRBJ2-1 | TRBV10-1 | CASSEREGFAGGAAYNEQFF | TGCGCCAGCAGTGAGCGGGAGGGATTCGCTGGGGGGGCAGCCTACAATGAGCAGTTCTTC
- | - | TRBJ2-6 | TRBV7-9 | CASSPNSGANVLTF | TGTGCCAGCAGCCCGAACTCTGGGGCCAACGTCCTGACTTTC
TRBD1 | - | TRBJ1-3 | TRBV5-6 | CASSFWTGNSGNTIYF | TGTGCCAGCAGCTTTTGGACAGGGAACTCTGGAAACACCATATATTTT
- | - | TRBJ2-7 | TRBV5-1 | CASSLGGLYEQYF | TGCGCCAGCAGCTTGGGGGGCCTCTACGAGCAGTACTTC
- | - | TRBJ2-2 | TRBV21-1 | CASPHPLTGELFF | TGTGCCAGCCCCCACCCCTTGACCGGGGAGCTGTTTTTT
- | - | TRBJ1-3 | TRBV5-4 | CASSLEGYGGNTIYF | TGTGCCAGCAGCTTGGAGGGGTACGGGGGAAACACCATATATTTT
TRBD2 | - | TRBJ2-1 | TRBV6-4 | CASSDWGGASSYNEQFF | TGTGCCAGCAGTGACTGGGGGGGAGCCAGCTCCTACAATGAGCAGTTCTTC
- | - | TRBJ2-7 | TRBV7-8 | CASSLAYDYEQYF | TGTGCCAGCAGCTTAGCTTACGACTACGAGCAGTACTTC
TRBD2 | - | TRBJ2-3 | TRBV28 | CASSSLAGGADTQYF | TGTGCCAGCAGTTCCCTAGCGGGAGGGGCAGATACGCAGTATTTT
- | - | TRBJ1-5 | TRBV5-1 | CASSLDGDLRDQPQHF | TGCGCCAGCAGCTTGGATGGGGATCTCAGGGATCAGCCCCAGCATTTT
- | once | TRBJ1-3 | TRBV7-2 | CASSLDRGTIYF | TGTGCCAGCAGCTTAGACCGGGGCACCATATATTTT
- | - | TRBJ1-4 | TRBV6-1 | CASSVYLWATNEKLFF | TGTGCCAGCAGTGTTTACCTGTGGGCAACTAATGAAAAACTGTTTTTT
TRBD1 | - | TRBJ2-1 | TRBV6-1 | CASSALLGGGQGPYEQFF | TGTGCCAGCAGTGCCCTCCTGGGGGGGGGACAGGGTCCCTATGAGCAGTTCTTC
- | - | TRBJ2-1 | TRBV7-9 | CASSLMGALANEQFF | TGTGCCAGCAGCTTAATGGGGGCTTTGGCCAATGAGCAGTTCTTC
- | - | TRBJ2-1 | TRBV7-3 | CASSQTGGPYNEQFF | TGTGCCAGCAGCCAGACTGGGGGTCCATACAATGAGCAGTTCTTC
TRBD1 | - | TRBJ1-1 | TRBV7-2 | CASSLMSGGQWGAFF | TGTGCCAGCAGCTTAATGTCAGGGGGCCAATGGGGGGCTTTCTTT
- | few | TRBJ1-5 | TRBV10-3 | CAIREGMGDNQPQHF | TGTGCCATCAGGGAGGGGATGGGGGACAATCAGCCCCAGCATTTT
- | - | TRBJ2-5 | TRBV7-2 | CASSRTGSQETQYF | TGTGCCAGCAGCCGGACGGGGTCGCAGGAGACCCAGTACTTC
- | - | TRBJ2-1 | TRBV7-3 | CASSLTLGNNEQFF | TGTGCCAGCAGCTTAACGCTGGGGAACAATGAGCAGTTCTTC
- | once | TRBJ2-3 | TRBV11-3 | CASSLGNTQYF | TGTGCCAGCAGCTTGGGAAATACGCAGTATTTT
- | - | TRBJ1-1 | TRBV12-5 | CASGLLPGQGLTEAFF | TGTGCTAGTGGTTTGTTACCGGGCCAGGGGCTGACTGAAGCTTTCTTT
- | - | TRBJ1-6 | TRBV2 | CASSVKIPSSYNSPLHF | TGTGCCAGCAGTGTGAAGATCCCTAGCTCCTATAATTCACCCCTCCACTTT
TRBD2 | - | TRBJ2-1 | TRBV19 | CASSLAGVNSMDNEQFF | TGTGCCAGTAGTTTAGCGGGGGTAAATAGTATGGACAATGAGCAGTTCTTC
TRBD1 | - | TRBJ2-5 | TRBV12-5 | CASGSGQGMETQYF | TGTGCTAGTGGTTCGGGACAGGGGATGGAGACCCAGTACTTC
TRBD2 | once | TRBJ2-1 | TRBV7-2 | CASSFGTIGHEQFF | TGTGCCAGCAGCTTCGGGACTATAGGGCATGAGCAGTTCTTC